This T cell receptor (beta chain) came from a study of blood T cell repertoires in COVID-19. At the level of the study: Both acute and convalescent COVID-19 samples were obtained from the United States, Italy and Spain.

Germline V gene sequence: CDR1 LGHNA, CDR2 YNFKEQ. This CDR3 is 15 amino acids long. Trimming shortened V by 2 bases and J by 0 bases, and 10 bases separated the two germline ends. Method: immunoSEQ multiplex PCR; TCRdb's copy keeps in-frame clones and lacks some. Of 150,000 to 200,000 clones in the sample, approximately 85% are singletons; the top ten hold about 10%. This TCR came from a human donor with active or convalescent COVID-19. The donor label of this sample is uncertain. Sequencing input: peripheral blood. V is TRBV4-2 and J is TRBJ2-5; perhaps TRBD1 as D (5 bases). CDR3 DNA: TGTGCCAGCAGCCAATCTCAGGGTTACCAAGAGACCCAGTACTTC. It encodes CASSQSQGYQETQYF.